Listed below are T cell receptor beta chains from one sample, sequenced in a study of beta chain features in type 1 diabetes. Generated by immunoSEQ multiplex PCR, the TCRdb table keeps only in-frame clones and is missing some. Counted here are almost 350,000 clones, approximately 8.2% occurring once; the ten biggest clones make up 0.44%. The sample consisted of central memory CD4+ T cells from blood. Receptors originate from a young woman in good health. Both conserved end residues are part of each CDR3. The order of the fields is J gene, D gene, V gene, clone size, CDR3 DNA, CDR3 protein. The D gene is left open where the match is weak. The size of a clone is reported for some rows only, either as once, few or many, or as a class for expanded clones.

TRBJ1-5	.	TRBV28	.	TGTGCCAGCAGTCCCGGACCAACTTTTCAGCATTTT	CASSPGPTFQHF
TRBJ2-1	.	TRBV7-9	.	TGTGCCAGCAGCCGAGGGGGGAAGAACGAGCAGTTCTTC	CASSRGGKNEQFF
TRBJ2-1	TRBD2	TRBV18	.	TGTGCCAGCTCATTCAGCGGGAGGGAGTCCTACAATGAGCAGTTCTTC	CASSFSGRESYNEQFF
TRBJ2-5	TRBD2	TRBV2	.	TGTGCCAGCAGGATGGGACTAGCGGGAGGGCCGCAGGAGACCCAGTACTTC	CASRMGLAGGPQETQYF
TRBJ2-1	.	TRBV19	few	TGTGCCAGTAGCGGGACCTTTTACAATGAGCAGTTCTTC	CASSGTFYNEQFF
TRBJ1-2	TRBD1	TRBV9	.	TGTGCCAGCAGCGTGGGGACAGCTAACTATGGCTACACCTTC	CASSVGTANYGYTF
TRBJ2-1	TRBD1	TRBV4-3	few	TGCGCCAGCAGCCAGGAACAGGGGGCCGAGCAGTTCTTC	CASSQEQGAEQFF
TRBJ2-7	.	TRBV11-2	.	TGTGCCAGCAGCTTAGCGCAGGGATCCTACGAGCAGTACTTC	CASSLAQGSYEQYF
TRBJ2-5	.	TRBV10-2	few	TGCGCCAGCAGCCTTCAGGGGAGCGGGACCCAGTACTTC	CASSLQGSGTQYF
TRBJ2-3	TRBD2	TRBV7-9	.	TGTGCCAGCAGCCCGACGCTAACTAGCGGGGGATACACAGATACGCAGTATTTT	CASSPTLTSGGYTDTQYF
TRBJ2-2	.	TRBV13	many	TGTGCCAGCAGTGAAGCGCCGCGTACCGGGGAGCTGTTTTTT	CASSEAPRTGELFF
TRBJ2-1	.	TRBV18	few	TGTGCCAGCTCACCTCTCCGAGGCGCTTCCCCGAGCTCCTACAATGAGCAGTTCTTC	CASSPLRGASPSSYNEQFF
TRBJ1-2	TRBD1	TRBV2	few	TGTGCCAGCAGGGGGGACAGGAAGAACTATGGCTACACCTTC	CASRGDRKNYGYTF
TRBJ2-3	TRBD2	TRBV5-6	.	TGTGCCAGCAGCTTAGGACTAGCGGGAGGGACAGATACGCAGTATTTT	CASSLGLAGGTDTQYF
TRBJ2-5	TRBD2	TRBV25-1	.	TGTGCCAGCAGTGATCCACGACTAGCGGGAGGAGAGACCCAGTACTTC	CASSDPRLAGGETQYF
TRBJ2-7	.	TRBV5-1	.	TGCGCCAGCAGCTTGAATTGGGGAGGCCAATACGAGCAGTACTTC	CASSLNWGGQYEQYF
TRBJ1-1	.	TRBV6-5	.	TGTGCCAGCAGTAACGTGGGCACTGAAGCTTTCTTT	CASSNVGTEAFF
TRBJ2-1	TRBD2	TRBV11-2	.	TGTGCCAGCAGCTTAGACAGGGAGGGGTACAATGAGCAGTTCTTC	CASSLDREGYNEQFF
TRBJ2-3	.	TRBV29-1	few	TGCAGCGTTGAGCGAGGACGAGATACGCAGTATTTT	CSVERGRDTQYF
TRBJ2-3	.	TRBV4-3	few	TGCGCCAGCAGCCAAGCTTCAGCGCCGAGCACAGATACGCAGTATTTT	CASSQASAPSTDTQYF
TRBJ2-7	.	TRBV5-1	many	TGCGCCAGCACCCTCTTCTACGAGCAGTACTTC	CASTLFYEQYF
TRBJ2-7	.	TRBV18	few	TGTGCCAGCTCACCACCGGGGGGTTACGAGCAGTACTTC	CASSPPGGYEQYF
TRBJ1-1	.	TRBV6-6	many	TGTGCCAGCAGTCTAGGAGGGGAGGCGAACACTGAAGCTTTCTTT	CASSLGGEANTEAFF
TRBJ2-7	.	TRBV7-2	.	TGTGCCAGCAGCCCGGCGGCTAGTCCCCAGTACGAGCAGTACTTC	CASSPAASPQYEQYF
TRBJ2-5	.	TRBV28	few	TGTGCCAGCACTAGGAGGTCAAGCTGGGGGACCCAGTACTTC	CASTRRSSWGTQYF